The 10 T cell receptor beta chains below come from one sample, sequenced in a study of T cells in Graves' hyperthyroidism and ophthalmopathy. The TCR beta CDR3 regions underwent amplification using RNA transcripts as the source. RT-PCR in the first round (using the HTBI primer set) targeted the TCR CDR3. TCRdb passed the multiplex PCR reads through MiXCR, listing each CDR3 protein once. Of a few hundred thousand distinct CDR3 sequences detected, around 16% appear once; the ten largest clones hold roughly 7.3%. Sequenced sample: blood. These receptors came from a woman aged 30 to 39 with Graves' hyperthyroidism.

V usage is TRBV14 and J usage is TRBJ2-1; D tentatively fits TRBD1 or TRBD2 (5 bases each). The ends were cut back, 4 bases at V and 8 bases at J, with 15 bases in the middle. CDR3 length equals 14 residues. Germline values: CDR1 SGHDN, CDR2 FVKESK. CDR3 residues: CASSPWGSPDEQFF. CDR3 sequence (DNA): TGTGCCAGCAGCCCTTGGGGGAGCCCTGATGAGCAGTTCTTC.

This clonotype has ten or more counts. The chain employs TRBV7-9 and TRBJ2-7, with no clear D. The CDR3 runs 14 residues. The V end lost 7 bases, the J end lost 2 bases, and 15 bases lay between the germline ends. Germline V gene sequence: CDR1 SEHNR, CDR2 FQNEAQ (reference sequence). This CDR3 is CASTRGDRTYEQYF. In DNA, the CDR3 is TGTGCCAGCACCCGAGGCGACCGTACCTACGAGCAGTACTTC. Combining the CDR3 with reference TRBV7-9 and TRBJ2-7 gives the whole variable domain DTGVSQNPRHKITKRGQNVTFRCDPISEHNRLYWYRQTLGQGPEFLTYFQNEAQLEKSRLLSDRFSAERPKGSFSTLEIQRTEQGDSAMYLCASTRGDRTYEQYFGPGTRLTVT.

The CDR3 is CASSLELARPNTGELFF. The DNA for the CDR3 is TGTGCCAGCAGCTTGGAGCTAGCGCGACCTAACACCGGGGAGCTGTTTTTT. The rearrangement joins TRBV7-2 to TRBJ2-2; maybe TRBD2 (6 bases). Germline V gives CDR1 SGHTA, CDR2 FQGNSA. V lost 3 bases and J lost 2, with 16 bases in between. CDR3 length: 17 amino acids.

This clonotype was counted many times. The chain uses TRBV20-1 and TRBJ2-4, with D hard to call. The CDR3 covers 12 residues. The germline V gene has CDR1 DFQATT and CDR2 SNEGSKA (reference sequence). V was shortened by 3 bases and J by 8 bases, with 11 bases between the two germline ends. The CDR3: CSASGGRDIQYF. Written as DNA, the CDR3 is TGCAGTGCTAGTGGCGGACGGGACATTCAGTACTTC.

The rearrangement uses TRBV27 and TRBJ1-6, with D tentatively TRBD1 (6 bases). The V end lost 5 bases, the J end lost 5 bases, and 16 bases lay between the germline ends. Germline CDR1 MNHEY, CDR2 SMNVEV (reference sequence). The CDR3 is made up of 16 amino acids. The CDR3 here is CASSERGGKNNSPLHF. The CDR3 DNA reads TGTGCCAGCAGTGAACGAGGGGGGAAGAATAATTCACCCCTCCACTTT.

This rearrangement joins TRBV6-2 or TRBV6-3 to TRBJ2-4; 7 bases align to TRBD2. Trimming cost V 7 bases and J 1 base; bases outside gene matches: 7. The germline V gene encodes CDR1 MNHEY and CDR2 SVGEGT. The CDR3 has 15 residues. This chain's CDR3 is CASTFRREAKNIQYF. CDR3 sequence (DNA): TGTGCCAGCACCTTCCGGCGGGAGGCCAAAAACATTCAGTACTTC.

This clonotype has a count of ten or more. V usage is TRBV24-1 and J usage is TRBJ2-2, with D possibly called TRBD1 or TRBD2 (5 bases each). Trimming left V 4 bases short and J 1 base short, with 15 bases between. The CDR3 has 17 residues. Germline CDR1 and CDR2: KGHDR and SFDVKD. This chain's CDR3 is CATSDPRWGKNTGELFF. The CDR3 coding sequence is TGTGCCACCAGTGACCCTAGATGGGGGAAGAACACCGGGGAGCTGTTTTTT.

This clonotype showed up many times. In DNA form, the CDR3 reads TGCAGTGCCGCCGGTGGGGCCAGAAGGTTAGGAGAGACCCAGTACTTC. Its translation is CSAAGGARRLGETQYF. The chain has TRBV20-1 and TRBJ2-5; D may be TRBD1 (5 bases). The germline CDR1 and CDR2 sequences are DFQATT and SNEGSKA (reference sequence). The CDR3 contains 16 residues. Trimming pared 6 bases from V and 4 bases from J, leaving 24 bases between.

The chain has TRBV4-1 and TRBJ1-1, with unresolved D. This CDR3 has 15 residues. V lost 1 base to trimming and J lost 0 bases, with 9 bases between them. From germline, CDR1 is MGHRA and CDR2 YSYEKL. The chain's CDR3 is CASSQVRTMNTEAFF. The CDR3 nucleotides read TGCGCCAGCAGCCAAGTTAGAACTATGAACACTGAAGCTTTCTTT.

In the case of this clonotype: Given a much more abundant clone one base away, this may be a read error. The genes are TRBV24-1 and TRBJ1-5, with 7 nucleotides matching TRBD1. Germline-derived CDR1 and CDR2 are KGHDR and SFDVKD. There are 15 residues in the CDR3. The CDR3 sequence is CATSTGERGNQLQHF. DNA for the CDR3: TGTGCCACCAGTACAGGGGAACGAGGCAATCAGCTCCAGCATTTT.